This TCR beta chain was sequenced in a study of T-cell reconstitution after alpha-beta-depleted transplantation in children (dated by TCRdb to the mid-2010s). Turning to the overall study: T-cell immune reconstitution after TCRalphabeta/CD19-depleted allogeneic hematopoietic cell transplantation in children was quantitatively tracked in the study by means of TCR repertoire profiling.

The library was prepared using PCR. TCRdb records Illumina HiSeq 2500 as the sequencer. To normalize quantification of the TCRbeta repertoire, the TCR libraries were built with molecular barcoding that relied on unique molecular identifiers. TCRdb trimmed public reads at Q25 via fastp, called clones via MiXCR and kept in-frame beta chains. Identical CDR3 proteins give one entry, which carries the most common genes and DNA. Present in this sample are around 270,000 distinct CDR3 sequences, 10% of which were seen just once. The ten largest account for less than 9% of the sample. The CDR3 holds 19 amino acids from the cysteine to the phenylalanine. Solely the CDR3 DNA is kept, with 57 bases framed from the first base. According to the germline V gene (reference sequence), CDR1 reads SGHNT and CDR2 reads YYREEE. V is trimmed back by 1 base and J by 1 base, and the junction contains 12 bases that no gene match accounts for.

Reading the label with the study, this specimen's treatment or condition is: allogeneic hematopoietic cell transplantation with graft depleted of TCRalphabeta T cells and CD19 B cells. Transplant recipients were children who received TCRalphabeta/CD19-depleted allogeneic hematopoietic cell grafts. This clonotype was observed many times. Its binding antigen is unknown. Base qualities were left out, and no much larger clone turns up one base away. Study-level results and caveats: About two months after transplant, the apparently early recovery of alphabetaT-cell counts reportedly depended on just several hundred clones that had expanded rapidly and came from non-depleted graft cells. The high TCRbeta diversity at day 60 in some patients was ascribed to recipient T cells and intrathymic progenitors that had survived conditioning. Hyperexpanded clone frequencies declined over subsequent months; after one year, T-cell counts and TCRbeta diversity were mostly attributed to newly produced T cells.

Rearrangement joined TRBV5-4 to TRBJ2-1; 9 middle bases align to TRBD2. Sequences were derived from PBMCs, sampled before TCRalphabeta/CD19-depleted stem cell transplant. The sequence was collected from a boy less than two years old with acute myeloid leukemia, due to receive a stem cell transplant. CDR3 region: CASSLWGTSPRGSYNEQFF. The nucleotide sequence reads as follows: TGTGCCAGCAGCTTGTGGGGGACTAGCCCTCGGGGATCCTACAATGAGCAGTTCTTC.